This TCR beta chain was profiled in a study of CD8+ T cells in alopecia areata. Germline CDR1 is SQVTM and CDR2 is ANQGSEA. The CDR3 runs 14 residues. Trimming removed 1 base from V and 4 bases from J, with 13 bases in between. Lesional scalp tissue (obtained by punch biopsy) and peripheral blood were collected from alopecia areata patients. Following extraction, RNA underwent reverse transcription to cDNA, which served as the sequencing template. Assay: immunoSEQ multiplex PCR; the TCRdb copy retains only in-frame clones and omits some. Here the sample spans around 120,000 clones, about 46% being singletons. The study, taken as a whole, reports: Higher clonality and more expanded CD8+ clones appeared in lesional than normal scalp. Sequencing of scalp samples also captures resident alphabeta T cells of normal skin.

On this clone itself: Its antigen remains unknown.

The source of this sequence is a human donor with alopecia areata. The V and J genes are TRBV29-1 and TRBJ1-2, with D tentatively TRBD1 (6 bases). Sequenced material: NKG2D-low CD8+ T cells sorted from blood. CDR3 sequence reads: CSVEVTGKGYGYTF. CDR3 coding DNA: TGCAGCGTTGAAGTTACAGGGAAGGGCTATGGCTACACCTTC.